The rows below give T cell receptor beta chains drawn from one sample of a study of blood T cell repertoires in COVID-19. Assay used: immunoSEQ multiplex PCR; TCRdb lists only in-frame clones, some missing. The sample consists of 220,000 or so clones, just over 85% of them appearing once. The sequenced sample consisted of PBMCs or T cells enriched from blood (not recorded which). The receptors were gathered from a woman between 45 and 65 years old with acute COVID-19. Each CDR3 is given with its conserved first and last residue. D genes are given only for firm matches. Clone sizes are given selectively: once, few, many, or a class where the clone is expanded.

>TRBV4-2|few|17|TRBJ2-2|TRBD2
TGTGCCAGCAACCCCGCGCGGGAGGGCCGTAGCACCGGGGAGCTGTTTTTT
CASNPAREGRSTGELFF
>TRBV28|.|15|TRBJ2-5|TRBD2
TGTGCCAGCAGTTCGGGTCAGCGGGGGCAAGAGACCCAGTACTTC
CASSSGQRGQETQYF
>TRBV12-3/TRBV12-4|.|11|TRBJ2-4|.
TGTGCCAGCAGCCTAGGCTACATTCAGTACTTC
CASSLGYIQYF
>TRBV28|.|19|TRBJ1-4|TRBD1
TGTGCCAGCAGCTCCTCCCGGGGGCGCAGGGGGCGCCGTAATGAAAAACTGTTTTTT
CASSSSRGRRGRRNEKLFF
>TRBV28|.|16|TRBJ1-2|TRBD1
TGTGCCAGCAATCCGGCCGGCCAGGGGGCAGGCTATGGCTACACCTTC
CASNPAGQGAGYGYTF
>TRBV28|few|15|TRBJ2-7|TRBD1
TGTGCCAGCAGTCCCCCCAGGGGGCGCTCCTACGAGCAGTACTTC
CASSPPRGRSYEQYF
>TRBV5-5|.|13|TRBJ2-7|.
TGTGCCAGCAGCTTGGTCGGGAGCCACGAGCAGTACTTC
CASSLVGSHEQYF
>TRBV9|.|14|TRBJ2-5|.
TGTGCCAGCAGTTCTGGGGGGACGGGGGAGACCCAGTACTTC
CASSSGGTGETQYF
>TRBV7-2|many|13|TRBJ1-6|TRBD1
TGTGCCAGCAGCCGACAGGGGAATTCACCCCTCCACTTT
CASSRQGNSPLHF
>TRBV6-5|.|12|TRBJ2-5|.
TGTGCCAGCAGTTACGCCCAGGAGACCCAGTACTTC
CASSYAQETQYF
>TRBV6-1|.|14|TRBJ2-3|.
TGTGCCAGCAGTGAAGGGACTTCCACAGATACGCAGTATTTT
CASSEGTSTDTQYF
>TRBV19|.|13|TRBJ2-1|TRBD2
TGTGCCAGCCGGGCGGGAGGGACCAATGAGCAGTTCTTC
CASRAGGTNEQFF
>TRBV4-1|.|12|TRBJ2-1|.
TGCGCCAGCAGCCAAGGTCCCTCGACTTGGTTCTTC
CASSQGPSTWFF
>TRBV11-2|.|15|TRBJ2-2|TRBD1
TGTGCCAGCAGCCGAGGACAGGGAAATACCGGGGAGCTGTTTTTT
CASSRGQGNTGELFF
>TRBV6-5|.|15|TRBJ1-6|TRBD1
TGTGCCAGCAGGCTTCAAACAGGGGGAGATTCACCCCTCCACTTT
CASRLQTGGDSPLHF
>TRBV2|.|13|TRBJ2-5|TRBD1
TGTGCCAGCAGGACAGGGGGAAGAGAGACCCAGTACTTC
CASRTGGRETQYF
>TRBV11-2|.|13|TRBJ2-5|.
TGTGCCAGCAGCTTAAGGAGCCGAGAGACCCAGTACTTC
CASSLRSRETQYF
>TRBV7-6|.|13|TRBJ1-1|.
TGTGCCAGCAGCTTCGCCGGGAACACTGAAGCTTTCTTT
CASSFAGNTEAFF
>TRBV11-2|.|14|TRBJ2-7|TRBD2
TGTGCCAGCAGCTTAGCTAGCGGTTCCTACGAGCAGTACTTC
CASSLASGSYEQYF
>TRBV4-1|few|15|TRBJ1-2|.
TGCGCCAGCAGCCAAGGGTGGGGGCTGGACTATGGCTACACCTTC
CASSQGWGLDYGYTF
>TRBV6-5|.|13|TRBJ2-7|.
TGTGCCAGCTCCGCGGAGAGCCACTACGAGCAGTACTTC
CASSAESHYEQYF
>TRBV27|.|15|TRBJ2-7|TRBD2
TGTGCCAGCAGTTTTGGCGCGGGAGTGACCTACGAGCAGTACTTC
CASSFGAGVTYEQYF
>TRBV7-2|.|14|TRBJ2-5|TRBD2
TGTGCCAGCAGACTAAGAGCGGGAGTGGAGACCCAGTACTTC
CASRLRAGVETQYF
>TRBV27|.|15|TRBJ2-5|.
TGTGCCAGCACCGCCCTACAGGAATGGCCAGAGACCCAGTACTTC
CASTALQEWPETQYF
>TRBV24-1|.|15|TRBJ2-1|TRBD1
TGTGCCACCAGTGAGCTAGGACAGGGCTCCAATGAGCAGTTCTTC
CATSELGQGSNEQFF
>TRBV4-2|.|13|TRBJ1-2|.
TGTGCCAGCAGTTACGGACACTATGGCGGCTACACCTTC
CASSYGHYGGYTF
>TRBV15|once|17|TRBJ2-6|TRBD1
TGTGCCACCAGCAGAGACCCTACAGGGGTTGGGGCCAACGTCCTGACTTTC
CATSRDPTGVGANVLTF
>TRBV7-2|.|13|TRBJ1-4|.
TGTGCCAGCAGCTTAGTGCAGTATGAAAAACTGTTTTTT
CASSLVQYEKLFF
>TRBV7-8|.|14|TRBJ2-2|.
TGTGCCAGCAGCTCGTCAAGATCAGCCGGGGAGCTGTTTTTT
CASSSSRSAGELFF
>TRBV19|.|13|TRBJ2-5|.
TGTGCCAGTCGTAAGGCGGGGCTCGAGACCCAGTACTTC
CASRKAGLETQYF
>TRBV27|.|17|TRBJ1-6|TRBD1
TGTGCCAGCAGTTGGGACAGGGCTTCGCTTCATAATTCACCCCTCCACTTT
CASSWDRASLHNSPLHF
>TRBV14|.|15|TRBJ1-3|TRBD1
TGTGCCAGCAGCCAAGCCCAGACAGGGGGCGGCACCATATATTTT
CASSQAQTGGGTIYF
>TRBV20-1|.|10|TRBJ2-7|TRBD1
TGCAGTGCTTACAGGGGGGAGCAGTACTTC
CSAYRGEQYF
>TRBV6-5|.|13|TRBJ1-5|.
TGTGCCAGCAGTTCCCGAGCGGATCAGCCCCAGCATTTT
CASSSRADQPQHF
>TRBV7-8|.|12|TRBJ2-7|.
TGTGCCAGCAGCGGCGGTTCCTACGAGCAGTACTTC
CASSGGSYEQYF
>TRBV7-8|.|17|TRBJ2-6|TRBD1
TGTGCCAGCAGCCGGGACAGGCAGTCCTGGGGGGCCAACGTCCTGACTTTC
CASSRDRQSWGANVLTF
>TRBV5-1|.|14|TRBJ2-1|.
TGCGCCAGCAGCTTCGGACAGTCCTACAATGAGCAGTTCTTC
CASSFGQSYNEQFF
>TRBV6-5|.|15|TRBJ2-7|TRBD1
TGTGCCAGCAGTACCCAGACAGGGATAACCTACGAGCAGTACTTC
CASSTQTGITYEQYF
>TRBV9|.|14|TRBJ2-3|.
TGTGCCAGCAGCGCCCGGGGAGTGGCAGATACGCAGTATTTT
CASSARGVADTQYF
>TRBV7-2|.|17|TRBJ2-4|TRBD2
TGTGCCAGCAGCTTAGACTGGAGCGGGGGGGCCAAAAACATTCAGTACTTC
CASSLDWSGGAKNIQYF
>TRBV4-2|.|14|TRBJ1-4|.
TGTGCCAGCAGCCGCAGGGGAACTAATGAAAAACTGTTTTTT
CASSRRGTNEKLFF
>TRBV11-2|few|16|TRBJ2-1|TRBD2
TGTGCCAGCAGCAACAAGGGACTAGCCCCCGACAATGAGCAGTTCTTC
CASSNKGLAPDNEQFF
>TRBV5-6|.|14|TRBJ1-2|.
TGTGCCAGCAGCTTGTTTGGCAAGAACTATGGCTACACCTTC
CASSLFGKNYGYTF
>TRBV27|.|15|TRBJ2-5|.
TGTGCCAGCACCCCAAGGTTTACTAGCCTGGGGACCCAGTACTTC
CASTPRFTSLGTQYF
>TRBV15|once|13|TRBJ2-2|.
TGTGCCACCCCAGGGAAAGACACCGGGGAGCTGTTTTTT
CATPGKDTGELFF
>TRBV28|few|15|TRBJ1-5|.
TGTGCCAGCAGTGGCTTACAGGGAAGCAATCAGCCCCAGCATTTT
CASSGLQGSNQPQHF
>TRBV4-3|.|15|TRBJ1-5|.
TGCGCCAGCAGCCAAGATTGGCCAGGTAATCAGCCCCAGCATTTT
CASSQDWPGNQPQHF
>TRBV28|.|17|TRBJ2-7|TRBD2
TGTGCCAGCAGTTTCTACCGGGGACTAGCGGGGTCCTACGAGCAGTACTTC
CASSFYRGLAGSYEQYF
>TRBV5-4|.|15|TRBJ2-1|.
TGTGCCAGCAGCCGGGACTTGACACCGTACAATGAGCAGTTCTTC
CASSRDLTPYNEQFF
>TRBV15|.|13|TRBJ2-3|TRBD2
TGTGCCACCAGCAGGGGGGGGACGGGGACGCAGTATTTT
CATSRGGTGTQYF
>TRBV28|.|16|TRBJ1-6|.
TGTGCCAGCAGGACCCTCTCTAGCTCCTATAATTCACCCCTCCACTTT
CASRTLSSSYNSPLHF
>TRBV11-3|.|12|TRBJ2-7|TRBD2
TGTGCCAGCAGCTTGTCGAGGTGGGCCGGGAGGTTC
CASSLSRWAGRF
>TRBV14|.|14|TRBJ2-7|TRBD1
TGTGCCAGCAGCCAAGTCGTCAGGGGACAGGAGCAGTACTTC
CASSQVVRGQEQYF
>TRBV2|.|18|TRBJ2-7|TRBD1
TGTGCCAGCAGTTTCCGCCGGGACAGGGGGCTTAACTCCTACGAGCAGTACTTC
CASSFRRDRGLNSYEQYF
>TRBV4-3|.|14|TRBJ1-1|TRBD1
TGCGCCAGCAGCCGTACAGGGGGCGGTACTGAAGCTTTCTTT
CASSRTGGGTEAFF
>TRBV13|.|15|TRBJ1-4|TRBD1
TGTGCCAGCAGCTGGGGACAGGGGGCGCGTGAAAAACTGTTTTTT
CASSWGQGAREKLFF
>TRBV27|.|14|TRBJ2-1|.
TGTGCCAGCAGCTCCCCGGAGAGCTACAATGAGCAGTTCTTC
CASSSPESYNEQFF
>TRBV28|.|11|TRBJ2-5|.
TGTGCCAGCAGTTTACGGGAGACCCAGTACTTC
CASSLRETQYF